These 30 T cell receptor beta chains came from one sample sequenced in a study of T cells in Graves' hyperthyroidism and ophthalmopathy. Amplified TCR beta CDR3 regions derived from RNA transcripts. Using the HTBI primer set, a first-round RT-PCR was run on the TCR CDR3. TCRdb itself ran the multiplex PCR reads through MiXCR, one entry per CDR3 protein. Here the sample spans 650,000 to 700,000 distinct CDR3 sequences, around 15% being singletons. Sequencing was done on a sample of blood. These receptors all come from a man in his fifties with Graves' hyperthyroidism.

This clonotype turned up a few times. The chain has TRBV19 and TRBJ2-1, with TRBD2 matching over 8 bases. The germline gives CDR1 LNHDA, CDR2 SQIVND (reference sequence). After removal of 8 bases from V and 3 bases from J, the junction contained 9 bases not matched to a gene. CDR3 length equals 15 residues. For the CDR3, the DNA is TGTGCCAGTTCAGCGGGGGAGGCCAACTACAATGAGCAGTTCTTC. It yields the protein CASSAGEANYNEQFF.

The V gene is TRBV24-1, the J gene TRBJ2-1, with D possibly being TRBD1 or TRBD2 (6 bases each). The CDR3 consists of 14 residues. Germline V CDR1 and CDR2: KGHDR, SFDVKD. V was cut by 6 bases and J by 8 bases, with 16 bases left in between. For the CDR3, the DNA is TGTGCCACCAGTAAGGGGGGCGTTTCGGATGAGCAGTTCTTC. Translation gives CATSKGGVSDEQFF.

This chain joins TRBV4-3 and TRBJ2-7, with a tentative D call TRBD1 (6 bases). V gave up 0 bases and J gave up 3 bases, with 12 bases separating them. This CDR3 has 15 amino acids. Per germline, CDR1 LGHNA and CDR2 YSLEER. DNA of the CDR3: TGCGCCAGCAGCCAAGAAAGAGGGGGATACTACGAGCAGTACTTC. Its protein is CASSQERGGYYEQYF.

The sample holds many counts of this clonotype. The CDR3 sequence: CASSLVAGANVGELFF. The CDR3 coding sequence is TGCGCCAGCAGCTTGGTTGCAGGGGCGAACGTCGGGGAGCTGTTTTTT. The chain uses TRBV5-1 and TRBJ2-2, with D possibly matching TRBD1 (6 bases). This CDR3 is built from 16 residues. Germline loops: CDR1 SGHRS, CDR2 YFSETQ. Trimming removed 0 bases at V and 7 bases at J, with 16 bases between.

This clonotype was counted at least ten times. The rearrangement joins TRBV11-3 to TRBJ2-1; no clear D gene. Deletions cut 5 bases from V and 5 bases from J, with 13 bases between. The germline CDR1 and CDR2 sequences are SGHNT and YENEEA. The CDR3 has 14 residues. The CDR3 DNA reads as TGTGCCAGCAGCCACTCGGCAAAGGACAATGAGCAGTTCTTC. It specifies CASSHSAKDNEQFF.

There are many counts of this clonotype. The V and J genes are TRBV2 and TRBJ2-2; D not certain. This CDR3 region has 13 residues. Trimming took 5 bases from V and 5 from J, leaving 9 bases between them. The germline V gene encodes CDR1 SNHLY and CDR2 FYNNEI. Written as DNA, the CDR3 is TGTGCCAGCAGTAAAGAGATTACCGGGGAGCTGTTTTTT. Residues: CASSKEITGELFF.

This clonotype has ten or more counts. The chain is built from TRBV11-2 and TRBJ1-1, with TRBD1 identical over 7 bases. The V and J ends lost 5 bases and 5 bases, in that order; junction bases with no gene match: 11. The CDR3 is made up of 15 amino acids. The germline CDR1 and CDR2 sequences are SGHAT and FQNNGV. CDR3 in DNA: TGTGCCAGCAGCCCTTTTCGACAGGGTGGGACTGAAGCTTTCTTT. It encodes CASSPFRQGGTEAFF.

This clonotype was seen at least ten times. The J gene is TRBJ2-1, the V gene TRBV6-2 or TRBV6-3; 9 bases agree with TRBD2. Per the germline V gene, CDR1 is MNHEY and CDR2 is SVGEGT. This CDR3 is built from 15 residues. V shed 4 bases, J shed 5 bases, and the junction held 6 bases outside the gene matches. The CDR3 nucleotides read TGTGCCAGCAGTTCCGGGACTAGCTGGGACAATGAGCAGTTCTTC. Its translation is CASSSGTSWDNEQFF.

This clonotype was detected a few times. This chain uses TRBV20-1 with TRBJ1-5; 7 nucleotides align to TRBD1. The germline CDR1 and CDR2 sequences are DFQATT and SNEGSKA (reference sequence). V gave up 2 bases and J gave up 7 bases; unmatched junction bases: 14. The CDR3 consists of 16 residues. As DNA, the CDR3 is TGCAGTGCTAGACCGACCCCAGGGGGTAGGGGACAGCCCCAGCATTTT. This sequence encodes CSARPTPGGRGQPQHF.

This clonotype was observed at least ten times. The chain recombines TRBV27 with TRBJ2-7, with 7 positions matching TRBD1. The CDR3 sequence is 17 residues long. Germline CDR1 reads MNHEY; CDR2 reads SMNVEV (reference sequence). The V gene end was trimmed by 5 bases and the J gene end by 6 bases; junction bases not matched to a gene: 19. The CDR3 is CASSPRRGTAPGIEQYF. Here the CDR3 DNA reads TGTGCCAGCAGTCCCCGAAGGGGGACAGCCCCCGGGATCGAGCAGTACTTC.

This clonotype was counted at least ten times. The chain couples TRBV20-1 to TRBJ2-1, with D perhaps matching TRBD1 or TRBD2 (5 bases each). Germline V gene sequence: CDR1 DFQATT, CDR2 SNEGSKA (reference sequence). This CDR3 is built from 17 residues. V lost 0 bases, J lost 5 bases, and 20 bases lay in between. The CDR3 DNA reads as TGCAGTGCTAGAGATCCCGGGGCTCAAGAGGTCAACAATGAGCAGTTCTTC. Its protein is CSARDPGAQEVNNEQFF.

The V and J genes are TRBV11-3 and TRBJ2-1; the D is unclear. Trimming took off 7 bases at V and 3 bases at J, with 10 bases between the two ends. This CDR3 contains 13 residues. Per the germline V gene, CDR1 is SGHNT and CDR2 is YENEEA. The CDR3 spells CASNDGIYNEQFF. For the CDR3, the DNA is TGTGCCAGCAATGATGGGATCTACAATGAGCAGTTCTTC.

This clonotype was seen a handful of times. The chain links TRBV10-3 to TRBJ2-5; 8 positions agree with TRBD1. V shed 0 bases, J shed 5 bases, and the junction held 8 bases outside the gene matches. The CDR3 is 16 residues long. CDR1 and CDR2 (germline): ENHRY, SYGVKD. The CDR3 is CAISESNQGAIETQYF. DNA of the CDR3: TGTGCCATCAGTGAGTCGAACCAGGGGGCGATCGAGACCCAGTACTTC.

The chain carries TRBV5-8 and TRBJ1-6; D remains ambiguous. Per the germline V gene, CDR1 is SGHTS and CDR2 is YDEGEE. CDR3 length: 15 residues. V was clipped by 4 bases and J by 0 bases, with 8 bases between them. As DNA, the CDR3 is TGTGCCAGCAGCCCCACGAGCTCCTATAATTCACCCCTCCACTTT. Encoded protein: CASSPTSSYNSPLHF.

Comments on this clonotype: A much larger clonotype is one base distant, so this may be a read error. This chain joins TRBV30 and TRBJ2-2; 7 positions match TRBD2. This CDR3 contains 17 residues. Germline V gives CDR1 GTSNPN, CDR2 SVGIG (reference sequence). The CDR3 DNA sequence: TGTGCCTGGGGTGTATCCCGAGGGAGGGCGAACACCGGGGAGCTGTTTTTT. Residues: CAWGVSRGRANTGELFF.

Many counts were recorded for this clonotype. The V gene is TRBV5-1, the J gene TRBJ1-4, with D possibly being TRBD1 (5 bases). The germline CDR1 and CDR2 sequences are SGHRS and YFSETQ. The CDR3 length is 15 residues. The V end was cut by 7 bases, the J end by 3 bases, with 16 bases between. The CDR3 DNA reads TGCGCCAGCTCCACCGGCCGGGGGGCTAATGAAAAACTGTTTTTT. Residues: CASSTGRGANEKLFF.

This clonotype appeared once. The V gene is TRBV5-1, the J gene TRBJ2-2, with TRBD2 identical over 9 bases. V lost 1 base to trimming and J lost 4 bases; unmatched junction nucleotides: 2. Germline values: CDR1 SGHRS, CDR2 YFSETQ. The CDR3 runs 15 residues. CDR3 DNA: TGCGCCAGCAGCTTGCTAGCGGGAACCACCGGGGAGCTGTTTTTT. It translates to CASSLLAGTTGELFF.

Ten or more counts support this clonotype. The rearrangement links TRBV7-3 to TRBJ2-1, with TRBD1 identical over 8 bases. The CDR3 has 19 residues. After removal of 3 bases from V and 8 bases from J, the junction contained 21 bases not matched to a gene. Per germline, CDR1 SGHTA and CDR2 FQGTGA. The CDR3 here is CASSFYGLGTGKELDEQFF. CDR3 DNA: TGTGCCAGCAGCTTCTACGGTCTTGGGACAGGAAAGGAACTTGATGAGCAGTTCTTC.

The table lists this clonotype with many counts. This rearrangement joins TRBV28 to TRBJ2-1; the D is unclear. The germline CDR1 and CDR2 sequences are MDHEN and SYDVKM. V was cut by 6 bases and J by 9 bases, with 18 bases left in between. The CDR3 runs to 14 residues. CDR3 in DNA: TGTGCCAGCAGGTCAGTAACTGGTGTCGCTGAGCAGTTCTTC. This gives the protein CASRSVTGVAEQFF.

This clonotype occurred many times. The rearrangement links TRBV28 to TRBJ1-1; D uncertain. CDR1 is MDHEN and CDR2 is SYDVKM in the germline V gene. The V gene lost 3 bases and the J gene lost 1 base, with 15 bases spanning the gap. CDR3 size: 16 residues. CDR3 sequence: CASSFSLQSPNTEAFF. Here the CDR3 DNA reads TGTGCCAGCAGTTTTTCCCTCCAATCACCGAACACTGAAGCTTTCTTT.

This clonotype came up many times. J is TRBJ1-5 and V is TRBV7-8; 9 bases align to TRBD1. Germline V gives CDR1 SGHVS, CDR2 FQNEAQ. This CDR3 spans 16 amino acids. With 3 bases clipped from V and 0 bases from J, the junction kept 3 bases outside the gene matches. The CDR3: CASSFGQGLSNQPQHF. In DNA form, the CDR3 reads TGTGCCAGCAGCTTCGGACAGGGGCTTAGCAATCAGCCCCAGCATTTT.

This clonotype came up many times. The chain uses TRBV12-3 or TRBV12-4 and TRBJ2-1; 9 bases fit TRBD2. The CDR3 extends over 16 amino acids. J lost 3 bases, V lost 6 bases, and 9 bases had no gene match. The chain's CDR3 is CASRLGLAGNYNEQFF. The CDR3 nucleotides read TGTGCCAGCAGGTTGGGGCTAGCGGGGAACTACAATGAGCAGTTCTTC.

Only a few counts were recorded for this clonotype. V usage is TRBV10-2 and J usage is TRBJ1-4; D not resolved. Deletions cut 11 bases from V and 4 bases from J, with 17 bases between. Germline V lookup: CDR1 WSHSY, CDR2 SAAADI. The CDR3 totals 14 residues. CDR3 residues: CAARLDGINEKLFF. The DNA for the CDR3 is TGCGCCGCCCGACTCGACGGCATTAATGAAAAACTGTTTTTT.

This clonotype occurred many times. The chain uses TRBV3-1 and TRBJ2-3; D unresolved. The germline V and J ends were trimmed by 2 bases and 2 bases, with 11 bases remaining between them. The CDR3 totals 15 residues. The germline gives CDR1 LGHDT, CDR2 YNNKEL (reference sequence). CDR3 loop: CASSQNPTSTDTQYF. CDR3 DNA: TGTGCCAGCAGCCAAAACCCCACATCCACAGATACGCAGTATTTT.

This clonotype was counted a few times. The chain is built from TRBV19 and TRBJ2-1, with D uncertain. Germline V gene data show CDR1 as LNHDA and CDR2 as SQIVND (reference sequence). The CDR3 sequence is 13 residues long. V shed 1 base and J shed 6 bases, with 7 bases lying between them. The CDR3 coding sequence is TGTGCCAGTAGTATAGGTAGTCCCAATGAGCAGTTCTTC. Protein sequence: CASSIGSPNEQFF.

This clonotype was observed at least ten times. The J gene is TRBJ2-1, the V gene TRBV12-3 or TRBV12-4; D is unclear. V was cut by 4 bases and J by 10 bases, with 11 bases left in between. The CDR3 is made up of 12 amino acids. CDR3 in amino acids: CASSSLLSEQFF. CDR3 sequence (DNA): TGTGCCAGCAGTTCCCTTCTCTCGGAGCAGTTCTTC.

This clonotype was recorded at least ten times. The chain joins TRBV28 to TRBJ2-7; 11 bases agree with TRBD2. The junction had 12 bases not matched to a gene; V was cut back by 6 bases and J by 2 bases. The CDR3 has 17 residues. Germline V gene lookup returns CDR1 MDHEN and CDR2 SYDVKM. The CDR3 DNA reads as TGTGCCAGCAGGGCCGGGACTAGCGGCTTTTTTACCTACGAGCAGTACTTC. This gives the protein CASRAGTSGFFTYEQYF.

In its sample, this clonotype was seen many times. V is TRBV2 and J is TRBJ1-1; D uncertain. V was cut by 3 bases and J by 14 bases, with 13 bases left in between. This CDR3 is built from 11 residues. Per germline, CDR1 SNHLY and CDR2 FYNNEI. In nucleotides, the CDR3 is TGTGCCAGCAGTGATGAGGTACCTGCGTTCTTT. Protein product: CASSDEVPAFF.

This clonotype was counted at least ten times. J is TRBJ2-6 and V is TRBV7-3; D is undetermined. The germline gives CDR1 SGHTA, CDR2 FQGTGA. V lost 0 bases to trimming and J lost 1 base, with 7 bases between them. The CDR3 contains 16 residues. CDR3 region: CASSLTLGSGANVLTF. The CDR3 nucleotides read TGTGCCAGCAGCTTAACGTTAGGGTCTGGGGCCAACGTCCTGACTTTC.

CDR3 DNA sequence: TGTGCCAGCAGCCAAGATCCCGGCCGCTCCTACGAGCAGTACTTC. Its translation: CASSQDPGRSYEQYF. The chain combines TRBV4-2 with TRBJ2-7; D is unresolved. The CDR3 is made up of 15 amino acids. Germline V gene sequence: CDR1 LGHNA, CDR2 YNFKEQ. V dropped 0 bases and J dropped 0 bases, with 9 bases sitting between them.